This record concerns one TCR beta chain sequence. Antigen specificity is unknown. Sequencing used immunoSEQ multiplex PCR; TCRdb keeps in-frame clones, though not all of them. The ten most abundant clones cover under 2.5% of a sample with about 140,000 clones. From germline, CDR1 is DFQATT and CDR2 SNEGSKA (reference sequence). The CDR3 is 11 amino acids. V was pared by 8 bases and J by 0 bases, with 8 bases between. The data belong to a study of T cell responses to AZD1222 COVID-19 vaccine. Study-level results: Along spike, vaccine-associated CD4 TCRs were found throughout, with dominance at 160-218 and 743-854. Clonal diversity was possibly underestimated, and the donors were mostly white British, with more females. Nearly half of spike-specific TCRs reportedly target variant regions that are unmutated in the B.1.351 and B.1.1.7 variants.

Sample: peripheral blood. The chain employs TRBV20-1 and TRBJ2-7; D remains unclear. The receptor was isolated from an adult in good health. The CDR3 nucleotides read TGCAGTCGCGGAGACTCCTACGAGCAGTACTTC. Its translation: CSRGDSYEQYF.